This TCR beta chain stems from a study of T cell responses to AZD1222 COVID-19 vaccine (dated by TCRdb to the early 2020s). In the study overall: Because spike-specific TCR depth and breadth did not differ between the two schedules, AZD1222 recipients who got a second dose at roughly 4 weeks were pooled with those who got a second dose at roughly 12 weeks. Enrollment into the trials was organized by age into subgroups of 18-55, 56-69 and 70-plus years, and those subgroups contained about 150, 27 and 61 TCR-sequenced participants, respectively. TCR sequencing covered 233 trial participants: 200 to 220 given two doses of AZD1222 and about 26 given two doses of MenACWY control vaccine. Beyond this particular receptor, the publication reports: In the small 56-69-year group, the increase in depth fell short of significance, most likely because of low power. Epitopes outside the regions mutated in the B.1.351 and B.1.1.7 variants were reportedly recognized by nearly half of the unique spike-specific TCRs. Spike-specific TCR breadth and depth rose significantly after two AZD1222 doses compared with day 0 and with MenACWY recipients. Because no day 14 peak-response samples were available, repertoires were characterized only after the peak T cell response. Most participants were white British and females outnumbered males, and the authors suggested that clonal diversity may have been underestimated. Only five to seven AZD1222 recipients were SARS-CoV-2 seropositive at baseline, limiting conclusions about previously exposed vaccinees. The vaccine-associated CD4 TCRs covered the entire spike protein, and the dominant responses fell in regions 160-218 and 743-854.

A word on this clone: The target of this receptor is not known. No much larger clone is present one base from it, and per-base qualities are unavailable.

The intended sense of this specimen's time point label: baseline before first vaccination. Samples from vaccinated people were obtained from the UK trials COV001 and COV002, which included a single-blind randomized controlled phase 2/3 trial of AZD1222 (ChAdOx1 nCoV-19) in healthy adults. For TCRbeta chain sequencing, PBMC samples from trial participants were taken at day 0 and at day 28 after the second dose. CDR1 is given as LNHDA and CDR2 as SQIVND, both from the germline V gene (reference sequence). The CDR3 has 14 amino acids, counting the end cysteine and phenylalanine. Only the CDR3 portion is preserved as DNA: 42 bases, with reading frame beginning at the first base. V lost 2 bases and J lost 4 bases; the stretch between them is 11 bases long. The CDR3 regions of human TCRbeta chains were analyzed by immunosequencing. The authors' analysis ran thus. TCRs in the repertoires were matched against a reference library of SARS-CoV-2-specific TCRs that had been generated with the MIRA antigen-specificity platform. Breadth meant the fraction of unique TCRs that were SARS-CoV-2-associated, whereas depth meant the fraction of total T cells that were SARS-CoV-2-associated. Each spike-specific TCR was assigned to its reactive spike region and to a CD4 or CD8 class using the MIRA data. Log10-transformed breadth and depth values were compared by one-way ANOVA with Sidak's multiple comparisons tests. What TCRdb holds here is the immuneACCESS table cut down to in-frame rearrangements. Part of the clones is not present; checked against another copy, under half of the missing clones reflect an unresolved V gene, and the others are unexplained. The D gene and trimming were derived from the DNA, and the V and J assignments and clone size from that table. Within this sample are roughly 120,000 clones, with approximately 94% of them counted one time only. The ten largest account for roughly 6.6% of the sample.

This receptor was identified in an adult in good health. Sequencing used peripheral blood, obtained on day 0 of AZD1222 vaccination. Rearrangement joined TRBV19 to TRBJ1-1; TRBD1 might be the D gene, on 5 matching bases. The DNA sequence is as follows: TGTGCCAGTAGTATATGGGGGACTGGCACTGAAGCTTTCTTT. Its protein is CASSIWGTGTEAFF.